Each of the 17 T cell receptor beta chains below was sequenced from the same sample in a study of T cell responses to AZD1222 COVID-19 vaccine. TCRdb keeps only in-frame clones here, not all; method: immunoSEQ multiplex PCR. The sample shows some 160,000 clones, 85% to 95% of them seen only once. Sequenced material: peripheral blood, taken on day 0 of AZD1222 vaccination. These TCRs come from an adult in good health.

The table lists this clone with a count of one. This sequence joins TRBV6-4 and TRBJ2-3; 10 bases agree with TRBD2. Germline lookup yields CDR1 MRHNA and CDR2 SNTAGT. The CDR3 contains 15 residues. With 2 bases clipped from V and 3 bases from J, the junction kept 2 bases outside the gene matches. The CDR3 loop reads CASSDGAGGTDTQYF. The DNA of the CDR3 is TGTGCCAGCAGTGACGGAGCGGGGGGGACAGATACGCAGTATTTT.

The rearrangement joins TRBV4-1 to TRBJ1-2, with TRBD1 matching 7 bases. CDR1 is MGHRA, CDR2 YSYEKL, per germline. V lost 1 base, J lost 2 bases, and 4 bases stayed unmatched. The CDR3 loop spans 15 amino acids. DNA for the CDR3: TGCGCCAGCAGCCAAGGCGGGACAGTCAACTATGGCTACACCTTC. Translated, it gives CASSQGGTVNYGYTF.

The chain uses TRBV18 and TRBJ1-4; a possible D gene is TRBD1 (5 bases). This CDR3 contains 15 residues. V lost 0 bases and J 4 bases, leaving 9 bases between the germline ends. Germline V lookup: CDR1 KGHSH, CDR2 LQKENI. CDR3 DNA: TGTGCCAGCTCACCACCAGGGGTCGGTAATGAAAAACTGTTTTTT. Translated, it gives CASSPPGVGNEKLFF.

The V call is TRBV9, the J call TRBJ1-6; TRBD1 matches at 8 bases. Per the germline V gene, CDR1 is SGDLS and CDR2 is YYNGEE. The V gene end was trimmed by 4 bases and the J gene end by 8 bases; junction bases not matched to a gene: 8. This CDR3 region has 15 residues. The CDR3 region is CASSPRTGFDSPLHF. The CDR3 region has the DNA TGTGCCAGCAGCCCTCGGACAGGGTTCGATTCACCCCTCCACTTT.

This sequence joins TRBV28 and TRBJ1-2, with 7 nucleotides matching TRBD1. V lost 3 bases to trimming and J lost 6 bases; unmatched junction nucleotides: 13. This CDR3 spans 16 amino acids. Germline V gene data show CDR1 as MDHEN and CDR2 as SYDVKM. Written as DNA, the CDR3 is TGTGCCAGCAGTTTCTTCGCCAGGGGGGGCGGAGATGGCTACACCTTC. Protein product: CASSFFARGGGDGYTF.

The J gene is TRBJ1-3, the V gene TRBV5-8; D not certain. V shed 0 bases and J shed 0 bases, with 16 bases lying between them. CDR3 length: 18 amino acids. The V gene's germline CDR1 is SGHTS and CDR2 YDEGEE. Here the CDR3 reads CASSLGKTYPASGNTIYF. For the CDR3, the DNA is TGTGCCAGCAGCTTGGGGAAGACATACCCAGCCTCTGGAAACACCATATATTTT. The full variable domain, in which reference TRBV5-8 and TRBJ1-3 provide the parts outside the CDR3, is EAGVTQSPTHLIKTRGQQATLRCSPISGHTSVYWYQQALGLGLQFLLWYDEGEERNRGNFPPRFSGRQFPNYSSELNVNALELEDSALYLCASSLGKTYPASGNTIYFGEGSWLTVV.

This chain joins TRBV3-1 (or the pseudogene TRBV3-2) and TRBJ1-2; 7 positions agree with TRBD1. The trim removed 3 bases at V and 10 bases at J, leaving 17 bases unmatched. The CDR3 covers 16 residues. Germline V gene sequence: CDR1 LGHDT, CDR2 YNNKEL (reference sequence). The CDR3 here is CASSHTVAGQKLPYTF. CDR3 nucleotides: TGTGCCAGCAGCCATACGGTGGCGGGACAGAAGTTACCCTACACCTTC.

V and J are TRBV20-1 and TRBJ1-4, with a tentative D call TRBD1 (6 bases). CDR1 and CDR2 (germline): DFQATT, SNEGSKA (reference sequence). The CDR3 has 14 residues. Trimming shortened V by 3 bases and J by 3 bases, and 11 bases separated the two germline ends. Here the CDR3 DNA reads TGCAGTGCTAGTCTTGGGGGCCCTAATGAAAAACTGTTTTTT. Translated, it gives CSASLGGPNEKLFF.

The CDR3 DNA sequence: TGCGCCAGCAGCTTACTTCAGGGGGCGGGCACTGAAGCTTTCTTT. This codes for CASSLLQGAGTEAFF. The chain has TRBV5-1 and TRBJ1-1; 8 bases align to TRBD1. V dropped 2 bases and J dropped 4; count of bases not matched to a gene: 7. There are 15 residues in the CDR3. Germline lookup yields CDR1 SGHRS and CDR2 YFSETQ.

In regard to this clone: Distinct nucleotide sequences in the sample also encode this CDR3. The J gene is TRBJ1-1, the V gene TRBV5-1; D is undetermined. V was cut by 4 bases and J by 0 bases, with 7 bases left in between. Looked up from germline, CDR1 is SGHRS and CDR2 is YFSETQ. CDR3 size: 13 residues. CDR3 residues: CASSLGMNTEAFF. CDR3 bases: TGCGCCAGCAGCCTCGGGATGAACACTGAAGCTTTCTTT.

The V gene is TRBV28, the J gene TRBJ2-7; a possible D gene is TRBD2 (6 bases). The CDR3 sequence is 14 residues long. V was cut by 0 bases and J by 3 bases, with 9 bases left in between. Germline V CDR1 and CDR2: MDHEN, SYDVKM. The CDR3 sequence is CASSLWGGNYEQYF. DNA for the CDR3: TGTGCCAGCAGTTTATGGGGGGGAAACTACGAGCAGTACTTC.

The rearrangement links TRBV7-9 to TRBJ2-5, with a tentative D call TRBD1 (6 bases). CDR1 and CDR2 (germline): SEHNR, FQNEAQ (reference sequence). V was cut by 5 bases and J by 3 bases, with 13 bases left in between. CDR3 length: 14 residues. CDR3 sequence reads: CASSTRRQEETQYF. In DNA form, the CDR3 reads TGTGCCAGCAGCACTAGACGACAGGAAGAGACCCAGTACTTC.

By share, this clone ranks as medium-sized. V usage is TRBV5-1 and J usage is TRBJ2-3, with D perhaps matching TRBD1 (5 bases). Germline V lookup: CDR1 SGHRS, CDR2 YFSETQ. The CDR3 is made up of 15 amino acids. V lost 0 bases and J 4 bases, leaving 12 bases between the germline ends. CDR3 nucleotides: TGCGCCAGCAGCTTGGATCTCAGGGTCGCAGATACGCAGTATTTT. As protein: CASSLDLRVADTQYF.

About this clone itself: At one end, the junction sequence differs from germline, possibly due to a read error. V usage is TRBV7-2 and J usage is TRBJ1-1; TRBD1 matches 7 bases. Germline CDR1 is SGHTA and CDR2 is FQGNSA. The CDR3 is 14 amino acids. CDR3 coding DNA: TGTGCCAGCAGTTTTGACAGGGTGAAGACTGAAGCTTTCTTT. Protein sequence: CASSFDRVKTEAFF.

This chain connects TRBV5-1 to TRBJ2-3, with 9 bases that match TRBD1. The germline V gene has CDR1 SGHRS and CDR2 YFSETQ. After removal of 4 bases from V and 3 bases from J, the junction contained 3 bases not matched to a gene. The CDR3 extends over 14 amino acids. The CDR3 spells CASSAGTGTDTQYF. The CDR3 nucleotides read TGCGCCAGCAGCGCCGGGACAGGGACAGATACGCAGTATTTT. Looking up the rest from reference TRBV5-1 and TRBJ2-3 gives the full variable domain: KAGVTQTPRYLIKTRGQQVTLSCSPISGHRSVSWYQQTPGQGLQFLFEYFSETQRNKGNFPGRFSGRQFSNSRSEMNVSTLELGDSALYLCASSAGTGTDTQYFGPGTRLTVL.

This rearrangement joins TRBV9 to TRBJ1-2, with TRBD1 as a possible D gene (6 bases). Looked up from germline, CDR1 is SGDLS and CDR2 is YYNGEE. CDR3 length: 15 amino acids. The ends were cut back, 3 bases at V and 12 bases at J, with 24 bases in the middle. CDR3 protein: CASSASSTGKDGHTF. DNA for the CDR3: TGTGCCAGCAGCGCAAGCTCAACAGGGAAGGACGGCCACACCTTC.

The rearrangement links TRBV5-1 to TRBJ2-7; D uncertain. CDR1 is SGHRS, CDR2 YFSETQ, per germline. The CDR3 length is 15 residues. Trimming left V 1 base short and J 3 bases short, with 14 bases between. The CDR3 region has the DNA TGCGCCAGCAGCTTGATTGTCGGGCGAGTCTACGAGCAGTACTTC. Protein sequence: CASSLIVGRVYEQYF.